This passage covers 2 T cell receptor beta chains from one sample sequenced in a study of Ad26.COV2.S vaccination and SARS-CoV-2 variants. Here immunoSEQ multiplex PCR was the method, and the copy in TCRdb shows in-frame clones only, minus some. The sample has 440,000 or so clones; nearly 90% are singletons. Treatment specified: roughly 20 received Ad26.COV2.S at low or high dose, single or two shots; several received placebo; per-sample allocation not given. Sample collection was performed on day 63 after the first vaccine or placebo injection. The sequencing here drew on peripheral blood, taken in a trial of Ad26.COV2.S vaccine versus placebo. These TCRs come from a person between 18 and 65 years old who received the Ad26.COV2.S COVID-19 vaccine or a placebo.

The rearrangement joins TRBV7-3 to TRBJ2-2; no firm D call. Looked up from germline, CDR1 is SGHTA and CDR2 is FQGTGA. The length of the CDR3 is 13 residues. Deletions cut 5 bases from V and 6 bases from J, with 10 bases between. The CDR3 here is CASSRRSAGELFF. The CDR3, as DNA: TGTGCCAGCAGCCGACGGTCCGCCGGGGAGCTGTTTTTT. Filled out from reference TRBV7-3 and TRBJ2-2, the complete variable domain reads GAGVSQTPSNKVTEKGKYVELRCDPISGHTALYWYRQSLGQGPEFLIYFQGTGAADDSGLPNDRFFAVRPEGSVSTLKIQRTERGDSAVYLCASSRRSAGELFFGEGSRLTVL.

V and J are TRBV5-6 and TRBJ2-3, with 7 nucleotides matching TRBD2. With 1 base clipped from V and 2 bases from J, the junction kept 10 bases outside the gene matches. This CDR3 is built from 17 residues. Germline V CDR1 and CDR2: SGHDT, YYEEEE. Here the CDR3 reads CASSLFFPSGVTDTQYF. The CDR3 nucleotides read TGTGCCAGCAGCTTGTTTTTCCCTAGCGGAGTCACAGATACGCAGTATTTT.